These 11 T cell receptor beta chains share one sample of origin, sequenced in a study of siplizumab effects on memory and regulatory T cells. Repertoires were generated with immunoSEQ multiplex PCR, while TCRdb's copy carries only in-frame clones and drops some. The sample gives approximately 60,000 clones, 79% of which show up once; approximately 0.38% is in the top ten. Sequenced sample: memory CD4+ T cells sorted from blood. Source of these receptors: a human donor in good health.

A single count supports this clone. The same CDR3 arises from other DNA sequences in this sample as well. V gene TRBV5-6 combines with J gene TRBJ1-2, with D possibly matching TRBD1 (6 bases). There are 14 residues in the CDR3. The V and J ends lost 0 bases and 4 bases respectively, with 10 bases between them. The germline V gene encodes CDR1 SGHDT and CDR2 YYEEEE. CDR3 residues: CASSLVGGPYGYTF. The CDR3 DNA sequence: TGTGCCAGCAGCTTGGTAGGGGGGCCCTATGGCTACACCTTC.

The V gene is TRBV25-1, the J gene TRBJ2-3, with 14 nucleotides matching TRBD2. Germline loops: CDR1 MGHDK, CDR2 SYGVNS. The V segment lost 2 bases and the J segment 4 bases; nucleotides outside the gene matches: 5. CDR3 size: 17 residues. CDR3 in DNA: TGTGCCAGCAGTGAAAAAGGACTAGCGGGGGGATCAGATACGCAGTATTTT. Its protein product is CASSEKGLAGGSDTQYF.

The chain uses TRBV6-5 and TRBJ1-5; D possibly corresponds to TRBD1 (6 bases). V dropped 2 bases and J dropped 3 bases, with 14 bases sitting between them. CDR1 is MNHEY and CDR2 is SVGAGI in the germline V gene. CDR3 length: 16 amino acids. CDR3: CASSYGGARDNQPQHF. CDR3 nucleotide sequence: TGTGCCAGCAGTTACGGGGGGGCGCGGGACAATCAGCCCCAGCATTTT.

This chain connects TRBV9 to TRBJ1-2; a weak D match, TRBD1 (5 bases). Germline CDR1 reads SGDLS; CDR2 reads YYNGEE. V lost 0 bases, J lost 13 bases, and 16 bases lay in between. This CDR3 spans 13 amino acids. CDR3 nucleotide sequence: TGTGCCAGCAGCGTAGTGGAATGGGGGTCAGTCACCTTC. Its translation is CASSVVEWGSVTF.

This chain connects TRBV5-4 to TRBJ2-1; TRBD2 aligns across 10 bases. The CDR3 is 16 residues long. Per germline, CDR1 SGHNT and CDR2 YYREEE (reference sequence). J lost 4 bases, V lost 1 base, and 5 bases had no gene match. CDR3 sequence: CASSLRSGGAYNEQFF. The CDR3, as DNA: TGTGCCAGCAGCTTGAGAAGCGGGGGGGCTTACAATGAGCAGTTCTTC.

The chain uses TRBV6-6 and TRBJ1-1; a weak D match, TRBD1 (6 bases). This CDR3 is built from 12 residues. Deletions cut 2 bases from V and 7 bases from J, with 8 bases between. The germline V gene has CDR1 MNHNY and CDR2 SVGAGI (reference sequence). CDR3 nucleotides: TGTGCCAGCAGTTACGGACAGCTTGAAGCTTTCTTT. Protein product: CASSYGQLEAFF.

The chain's CDR3 is CASKVESTDTQYF. The DNA for the CDR3 is TGTGCCAGCAAGGTCGAAAGCACAGATACGCAGTATTTT. The chain links TRBV2 to TRBJ2-3; no firm D call. Trimming stripped 7 bases from V and 0 bases from J, with 8 bases between. This CDR3 region has 13 residues. Germline assignment: CDR1 SNHLY and CDR2 FYNNEI.

This clone was detected only a few times. V is TRBV18 and J is TRBJ2-5, with TRBD2 identical over 12 bases. V trimming: 5 bases; J trimming: 3 bases; junction bases outside the gene matches: 4. Germline CDR1 KGHSH, CDR2 LQKENI. The CDR3 totals 15 residues. The CDR3, as DNA: TGTGCCAGCTCAACCCGGACTAGCGGGGAAGAGACCCAGTACTTC. It is translated as CASSTRTSGEETQYF. Full variable domain (outside the CDR3, taken from reference TRBV18 and TRBJ2-5): NAGVMQNPRHLVRRRGQEARLRCSPMKGHSHVYWYRQLPEEGLKFMVYLQKENIIDESGMPKERFSAEFPKEGPSILRIQQVVRGDSAAYFCASSTRTSGEETQYFGPGTRLLVL.

The V and J genes are TRBV6-1 and TRBJ1-5, with TRBD1 as a possible D gene (6 bases). Trimming pared 7 bases from V and 6 bases from J, leaving 16 bases between. The CDR3 totals 14 residues. From germline, CDR1 is MNHNS and CDR2 SASEGT. CDR3 DNA sequence: TGTGCCAGCACCAGTTTCGGGGGCTCTCAGCCCCAGCATTTT. Amino acids: CASTSFGGSQPQHF.

The table lists this clone with a few counts. The chain couples TRBV12-5 to TRBJ1-6, with D uncertain. Germline V gene data show CDR1 as LGHNT and CDR2 as FRNRAP. This CDR3 has 14 residues. V lost 3 bases to trimming and J lost 6 bases, with 9 bases between them. The CDR3: CASGLDKSNSPLHF. As DNA, the CDR3 is TGTGCTAGTGGTTTAGACAAGTCTAATTCACCCCTCCACTTT.

The chain carries TRBV7-8 and TRBJ2-7; 9 nucleotides match TRBD1. CDR1 and CDR2 from the germline V gene are SGHVS and FQNEAQ. This CDR3 spans 14 amino acids. The ends lost 1 base at V and 6 bases at J; junction bases unmatched: 4. The CDR3 region is CASSLGTGGTEQYF. The CDR3 coding sequence is TGTGCCAGCAGCTTAGGTACAGGGGGCACCGAGCAGTACTTC.